This passage covers 26 T cell receptor beta chains from one sample sequenced in a study of early T cells in non-severe SARS-CoV-2 infection. TCRdb reprocessed the 5' RACE reads via MiXCR and lists one record per CDR3 protein. The sample yields 35,000 to 50,000 distinct CDR3 sequences, about 23% seen once. The specimen was whole blood, collected at baseline. The receptor set was obtained from an adult who was a healthcare worker with PCR-confirmed SARS-CoV-2 infection or an uninfected control (not recorded which).

The table lists this clonotype with a few counts. This chain connects TRBV5-1 to TRBJ2-3; TRBD2 might be the D (6 bases). Germline CDR1 reads SGHRS; CDR2 reads YFSETQ. The CDR3 spans 17 residues. V gave up 0 bases and J gave up 0 bases, with 14 bases separating them. CDR3 sequence reads: CASSLGWAGPSTDTQYF. The CDR3 DNA sequence: TGCGCCAGCAGCTTGGGATGGGCGGGACCTAGCACAGATACGCAGTATTTT.

This clonotype was observed a handful of times. This rearrangement joins TRBV7-2 to TRBJ1-5; D is unclear. Trimming left V 1 base short and J 8 bases short, with 12 bases between. The CDR3 runs 14 residues. Germline V gives CDR1 SGHTA, CDR2 FQGNSA. CDR3 nucleotide sequence: TGTGCCAGCAGCTTAGAGGCCAGCCTCAAGCCCCAGCATTTT. Residues: CASSLEASLKPQHF.

This clonotype has more than one count but fewer than ten. The chain is built from TRBV7-9 and TRBJ2-2; D is perhaps TRBD1 or TRBD2 (7 bases each). This CDR3 is built from 14 residues. With 10 bases removed from V and 4 bases from J, the gap between germline ends came to 16 bases. The germline CDR1 and CDR2 sequences are SEHNR and FQNEAQ (reference sequence). For the CDR3, the DNA is TGTGCCAACGGGGGGACAGCTTCCACCGGGGAGCTGTTTTTT. Translation gives CANGGTASTGELFF.

This clonotype was seen more than once but under ten times. This rearrangement joins TRBV7-2 to TRBJ2-5; TRBD1 matches at 8 bases. The CDR3 is 13 amino acids. Trimming at V came to 3 bases and at J to 5 bases, leaving 2 bases not matched to a gene. Germline V gene sequence: CDR1 SGHTA, CDR2 FQGNSA. CDR3: CASSFQGAETQYF. CDR3 in DNA: TGTGCCAGCAGCTTTCAGGGGGCGGAGACCCAGTACTTC.

This chain uses TRBV7-9 with TRBJ1-1; 7 bases align to TRBD1. With 3 bases clipped from V and 1 base from J, the junction kept 5 bases outside the gene matches. Germline CDR1 and CDR2: SEHNR and FQNEAQ (reference sequence). This CDR3 comprises 15 residues. The DNA for the CDR3 is TGTGCCAGCAGCTTGGGGGACAGATCGAACACTGAAGCTTTCTTT. It specifies CASSLGDRSNTEAFF.

This clonotype turned up a few times. This chain joins TRBV11-3 and TRBJ2-3, with D tentatively TRBD1 (5 bases). Trimming took off 5 bases at V and 3 bases at J, with 15 bases between the two ends. The CDR3 has 15 amino acids. Germline-derived CDR1 and CDR2 are SGHNT and YENEEA. The CDR3 spells CASSPPGMGTDTQYF. In nucleotides, the CDR3 is TGTGCCAGCAGCCCCCCAGGGATGGGGACAGATACGCAGTATTTT.

The chain couples TRBV10-3 to TRBJ2-1; possible D gene TRBD2, 7 bases. CDR1 is ENHRY and CDR2 is SYGVKD in the germline V gene. V lost 5 bases to trimming and J lost 5 bases, with 19 bases between them. The CDR3 is made up of 16 amino acids. CDR3 amino acids: CAISTWEGVRNNEQFF. DNA for the CDR3: TGTGCCATCAGTACTTGGGAGGGGGTCAGAAACAATGAGCAGTTCTTC.

This chain links TRBV29-1 with TRBJ2-7; 7 bases line up with TRBD1. The CDR3 has 15 amino acids. V lost 0 bases, J lost 4 bases, and 9 bases stayed unmatched. CDR1 and CDR2 from the germline V gene are SQVTM and ANQGSEA. The CDR3 coding sequence is TGCAGCGTTGAAGATACTGACAGGGAAACATACGAGCAGTACTTC. The encoded protein is CSVEDTDRETYEQYF.

This sequence joins TRBV30 and TRBJ1-5, with D unresolved. The germline CDR1 and CDR2 sequences are GTSNPN and SVGIG (reference sequence). This CDR3 contains 14 residues. V was shortened by 5 bases and J by 3 bases, with 14 bases between the two germline ends. CDR3 amino acids: CAWAKGGNNQPQHF. CDR3 coding DNA: TGTGCCTGGGCTAAAGGAGGGAACAATCAGCCCCAGCATTTT.

The V and J genes are TRBV12-3 or TRBV12-4 and TRBJ2-7, with D hard to call. V shed 3 bases and J shed 6 bases, with 6 bases lying between them. The CDR3 is 11 residues long. CDR3 DNA sequence: TGTGCCAGCAGTTTGGGTGCCGAGCAGTACTTC. Its translation is CASSLGAEQYF.

V is TRBV20-1 and J is TRBJ2-1; D may be TRBD1 (6 bases). Deletions cut 0 bases from V and 0 bases from J, with 12 bases between. Germline V gives CDR1 DFQATT, CDR2 SNEGSKA (reference sequence). This CDR3 region has 16 residues. The CDR3 DNA reads TGCAGTGCTAGAGAAGAGGGGGAAAGCTCCTACAATGAGCAGTTCTTC. The encoded protein is CSAREEGESSYNEQFF.

This chain joins TRBV20-1 and TRBJ2-3; D remains ambiguous. V lost 5 bases, J lost 1 base, and 10 bases lay in between. Germline V gives CDR1 DFQATT, CDR2 SNEGSKA (reference sequence). CDR3 length: 13 residues. The CDR3 loop is CSARRTGTDTQYF. The CDR3 DNA reads TGCAGTGCTCGCCGTACTGGCACAGATACGCAGTATTTT.

This clonotype has more than one count but fewer than ten. This chain links TRBV7-9 with TRBJ2-3; 7 bases fit TRBD1. CDR3 size: 13 residues. CDR1 and CDR2 from the germline V gene are SEHNR and FQNEAQ (reference sequence). After removal of 5 bases from V and 6 bases from J, the junction contained 5 bases not matched to a gene. CDR3 bases: TGTGCCAGCAGCCCGGACAGGTCCGATACGCAGTATTTT. It translates to CASSPDRSDTQYF. Full variable domain (missing parts from reference TRBV7-9 and TRBJ2-3): DTGVSQNPRHKITKRGQNVTFRCDPISEHNRLYWYRQTLGQGPEFLTYFQNEAQLEKSRLLSDRFSAERPKGSFSTLEIQRTEQGDSAMYLCASSPDRSDTQYFGPGTRLTVL.

This clonotype has just a few counts. The rearrangement joins TRBV12-3 or TRBV12-4 to TRBJ1-2; a weak D match, TRBD1 (6 bases). V was shortened by 5 bases and J by 8 bases, with 21 bases between the two germline ends. This CDR3 contains 15 residues. This chain's CDR3 is CASSSRGGATPGYTF. The DNA for the CDR3 is TGTGCCAGCAGTAGTCGTGGGGGGGCAACGCCCGGCTACACCTTC.

This clonotype has more than one count but fewer than ten. V usage is TRBV11-3 and J usage is TRBJ2-1, with 8 nucleotides matching TRBD2. Germline trimming cut 5 bases from V and 0 bases from J; bases unmatched to any gene: 12. This CDR3 comprises 18 residues. Germline lookup yields CDR1 SGHNT and CDR2 YENEEA. The CDR3 protein is CASSPGGAGDLSYNEQFF. CDR3 nucleotide sequence: TGTGCCAGCAGCCCCGGGGGAGCGGGGGACCTCTCCTACAATGAGCAGTTCTTC.

The chain recombines TRBV12-3 or TRBV12-4 with TRBJ2-5; weak D call: TRBD1 (6 bases). The CDR3 has 17 amino acids. V gave up 4 bases and J gave up 4 bases, with 22 bases separating them. For the CDR3, the DNA is TGTGCCAGCAGTTCCTCCCTGGGGGCCGGCGTTAGAGAGACCCAGTACTTC. Amino acids: CASSSSLGAGVRETQYF.

The rearrangement links TRBV11-2 to TRBJ2-1; either TRBD1 or TRBD2 may fit D (5 bases each). Trimming cost V 5 bases and J 4 bases, with 15 bases left between them. Germline CDR1 SGHAT, CDR2 FQNNGV. The CDR3 spans 15 residues. The CDR3 here is CASSRDGREYNEQFF. The DNA of the CDR3 is TGTGCCAGCAGCCGGGATGGCAGGGAGTACAATGAGCAGTTCTTC.

V gene TRBV3-1 combines with J gene TRBJ2-3; 10 bases are a match to TRBD1. This CDR3 region has 13 residues. CDR1 is LGHDT, CDR2 YNNKEL, per germline (reference sequence). The ends lost 4 bases at V and 10 bases at J; junction bases unmatched: 5. The CDR3 spells CASSRPGTGAQYF. The CDR3 DNA is TGTGCCAGCAGCCGGCCCGGGACAGGGGCGCAGTATTTT.

The chain links TRBV7-8 to TRBJ2-7, with 10 bases that match TRBD1. Unmatched junction bases numbered 3, after V lost 4 bases and J lost 3 bases. In germline, CDR1 is SGHVS, CDR2 FQNEAQ. The CDR3 runs 14 residues. In nucleotides, the CDR3 is TGTGCCAGCAGCTCGGGACAGGGGAGCTACGAGCAGTACTTC. It specifies CASSSGQGSYEQYF.

In this sample, this clonotype turned up a few times. The DNA of the CDR3 is TGTGCCAGCAGCTTATTGAACGGGGGAGACACCGGGGAGCTGTTTTTT. Its protein product is CASSLLNGGDTGELFF. The chain is built from TRBV7-6 and TRBJ2-2; weak D call: TRBD2 (6 bases). The CDR3 is 16 amino acids. Germline loops: CDR1 SGHVS, CDR2 FNYEAQ. V shed 2 bases and J shed 3 bases, with 13 bases lying between them.

This chain connects TRBV20-1 to TRBJ2-5; 8 bases agree with TRBD1. The germline gives CDR1 DFQATT, CDR2 SNEGSKA (reference sequence). Unmatched junction bases numbered 8, after V lost 6 bases and J lost 5 bases. The CDR3 consists of 13 residues. The DNA of the CDR3 is TGCAGTGCGCCCTGGACAGGGAGCGAGACCCAGTACTTC. This sequence encodes CSAPWTGSETQYF.

This clonotype appeared a single time. The gene calls are TRBV29-1 and TRBJ2-7; TRBD1 is a possible D gene (5 bases). CDR3 size: 13 residues. Per germline, CDR1 SQVTM and CDR2 ANQGSEA. Trimming removed 5 bases at V and 5 bases at J, with 16 bases between. CDR3 sequence reads: CSVTPSGYHEQYF. Written as DNA, the CDR3 is TGCAGCGTTACCCCCTCAGGGTACCACGAGCAGTACTTC.

There are a few counts of this clonotype. V usage is TRBV7-8 and J usage is TRBJ2-3, with D uncertain. V was trimmed by 1 base and J by 0 bases, leaving 11 bases between them. The germline V gene has CDR1 SGHVS and CDR2 FQNEAQ. The CDR3 extends over 16 amino acids. The CDR3 region has the DNA TGTGCCAGCAGCTTAGATGGCGTCACTAGCACAGATACGCAGTATTTT. Translation: CASSLDGVTSTDTQYF.

This chain connects TRBV29-1 to TRBJ1-4; D is uncertain. Germline V CDR1 and CDR2: SQVTM, ANQGSEA. Deletions cut 4 bases from V and 5 bases from J, with 8 bases between. The CDR3 contains 12 residues. The CDR3 spells CSVGGVNEKLFF. The CDR3 DNA sequence: TGCAGCGTTGGCGGGGTCAATGAAAAACTGTTTTTT.

This clonotype was found a few times. The V call is TRBV12-3 or TRBV12-4, the J call TRBJ2-3; 7 nucleotides line up with TRBD2. J gave up 5 bases and V 5 bases, and 10 bases lay outside the gene matches. The CDR3 length is 15 residues. CDR3 region: CASSPIGGYIDTQYF. CDR3 DNA sequence: TGTGCCAGCAGTCCGATCGGGGGGTACATAGATACGCAGTATTTT.

The rearrangement joins TRBV12-3 or TRBV12-4 to TRBJ2-2; unclear D gene. The CDR3 totals 13 residues. The V and J ends lost 5 bases and 5 bases respectively, with 9 bases between them. The CDR3 reads CASSHTRTGELFF. CDR3 DNA: TGTGCCAGCAGTCATACAAGGACCGGGGAGCTGTTTTTT.